Presented here are 2 T cell receptor beta chains from one specimen sequenced in a study of CD8 T cells in Susac syndrome. RNA in amounts of about 0.5 to 1 ug was reverse transcribed with random hexamers. MiXCR, applied by TCRdb to the immunoSEQ multiplex PCR reads, yields one record per CDR3 protein. The sample records 250,000 to 300,000 distinct CDR3 sequences, 80% to 90% being singletons. Sequenced sample: CD8+ T cells from PBMCs. Receptors were obtained from a human donor with multiple sclerosis.

DNA of the CDR3: TGCAGCGTTGAAGAACTCCAGGGACAGGGCTACAATGAGCAGTTCTTC. It yields the protein CSVEELQGQGYNEQFF. The chain has TRBV29-1 and TRBJ2-1; TRBD1 matches 9 bases. With 0 bases clipped from V and 3 bases from J, the junction kept 6 bases outside the gene matches. CDR3 size: 16 residues. From germline, CDR1 is SQVTM and CDR2 ANQGSEA.

The rearrangement uses TRBV2 and TRBJ2-3; D unresolved. This CDR3 is 15 amino acids long. CDR1 is SNHLY and CDR2 is FYNNEI in the germline V gene. Trimming shortened V by 5 bases and J by 0 bases, and 12 bases separated the two germline ends. This chain's CDR3 is CASSIEDSSTDTQYF. Here the CDR3 DNA reads TGTGCCAGCAGTATCGAAGACTCTAGCACAGATACGCAGTATTTT.